In this sample, the clone carrying this T cell receptor beta chain turned up many times. What it binds is not known. Time point of the sample: newly diagnosed GD, antithyroid drugs for less than 3 months. Researchers made the TCR library from RNA that was extracted from PBMCs. Trimming cost V 5 bases and J 7 bases, with 29 bases left between them. This CDR3 region has 18 residues. CDR1 MNHNS and CDR2 SASEGT come from the germline V gene. Arm-PCR of CDR3 regions and iRepertoire HTBI primers were the basis on which TCR beta libraries were built. TCRdb passed the multiplex PCR reads through MiXCR, listing each CDR3 protein once. The table records 350,000 to 500,000 distinct CDR3 sequences, around 17% of them present only once. The entry originates in a study of regulatory T cells in long-lasting Graves disease. Study information: Antithyroid drugs had been taken by newly diagnosed Graves' patients for under 3 months. Regarding the study as a whole: Patients with persistent Graves' had lower TCR diversity than newly diagnosed patients.

The same specimen was also included in a second study, on T cells in Graves' hyperthyroidism and ophthalmopathy. That source adds: Exclusion of patients followed from uncontrolled infection, other autoimmune disease, pregnancy or lactation. Diagnosing involved the use of clinical symptoms, serum thyroxine and TRAb, thyroid ultrasound and orbital computed tomography.

The sequence was collected from a young woman with Graves disease. V is TRBV6-1 and J is TRBJ2-5; possible D gene TRBD2, 5 bases. This specimen consisted of peripheral blood mononuclear cells (PBMCs), obtained at new diagnosis, from a patient treated with antithyroid drugs. CDR3 DNA: TGTGCCAGCAGTCAACGGGATAAGGGAACTTTTCTTGAAGTGACCCAGTACTTC. It codes for CASSQRDKGTFLEVTQYF.